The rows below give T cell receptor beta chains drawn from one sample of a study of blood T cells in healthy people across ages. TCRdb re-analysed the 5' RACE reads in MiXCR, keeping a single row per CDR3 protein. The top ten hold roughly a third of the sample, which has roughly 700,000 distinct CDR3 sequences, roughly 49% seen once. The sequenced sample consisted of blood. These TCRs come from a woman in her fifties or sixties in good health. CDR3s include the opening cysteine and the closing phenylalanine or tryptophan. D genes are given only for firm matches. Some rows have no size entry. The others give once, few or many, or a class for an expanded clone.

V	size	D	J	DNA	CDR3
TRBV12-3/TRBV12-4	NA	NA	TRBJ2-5	TGTGCCAGCATCTTTAGGGGTTCCGAGACCCAGTACTTC	CASIFRGSETQYF
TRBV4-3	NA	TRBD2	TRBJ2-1	TGCGCCAGCAGCCTCGATTTAGGGGAGGGGAGCTCCTACAATGAGCAGTTCTTC	CASSLDLGEGSSYNEQFF
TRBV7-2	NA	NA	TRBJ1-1	TGTGCCAGCAGCTTAGGAAGGGGACGGCGGTTCGTTGAAGCTTTCTTT	CASSLGRGRRFVEAFF
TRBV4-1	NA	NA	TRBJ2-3	TGCGCCAGCAGCAACCGGACTATCCTGGCAGATACGCAGTATTTT	CASSNRTILADTQYF
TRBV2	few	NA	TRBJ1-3	TGTGCCAGCAGTTCTGGAAACACCATATATTTT	CASSSGNTIYF
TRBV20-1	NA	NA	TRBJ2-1	TGCAGTGCTATAACCAACAGGGCGCGTGGGTTATACAATGAGCAGTTCTTC	CSAITNRARGLYNEQFF
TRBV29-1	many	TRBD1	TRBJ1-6	TGCAGCGTTCGGGACAGCGAAGGGCCCCTCCACTTT	CSVRDSEGPLHF
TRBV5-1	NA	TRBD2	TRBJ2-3	TGCGCCAGCAGACCCCTAGCGGGCGGCACAGATACGCAGTATTTT	CASRPLAGGTDTQYF
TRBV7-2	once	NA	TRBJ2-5	TGTGCCAGCAGCTCCTTCCCAGGGATCCAAGAGACCCAGTACTTC	CASSSFPGIQETQYF
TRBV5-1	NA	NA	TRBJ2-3	TGCGCCAGCAGCTCGCAACGGAGGGCAGATACGCAGTATTTT	CASSSQRRADTQYF
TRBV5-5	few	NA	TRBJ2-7	TGTGCCAGCAGCTTGCTTCCGACATCGAACGAGCAGTACTTC	CASSLLPTSNEQYF
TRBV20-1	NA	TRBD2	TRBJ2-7	TGCAGTGCTCGGGAGGATACCTACGAGCAGTACTTC	CSAREDTYEQYF
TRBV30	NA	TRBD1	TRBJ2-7	TGTGCCTGGAGAGGTCTACAGGGGACGTCATCCTACGAGCAGTACTTC	CAWRGLQGTSSYEQYF
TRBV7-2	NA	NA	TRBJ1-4	TGTGCCAGCAGCTCGCGTCGGGCTATGGAACTGTTTTTT	CASSSRRAMELFF
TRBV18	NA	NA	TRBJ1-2	TGTGCCAGCTCACCAGGAAGGGGGGTGAACTATGGCTACACCTTC	CASSPGRGVNYGYTF
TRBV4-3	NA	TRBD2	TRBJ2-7	TGCGCCAGCAGCCAAGGTGTCGGGTCTAGCGGTCCAGACGAGCAGTACTTC	CASSQGVGSSGPDEQYF
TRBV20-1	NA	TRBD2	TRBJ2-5	TGCACCACGCCGGGGGGGTACTTC	CTTPGGYF
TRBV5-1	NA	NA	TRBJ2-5	TGCGCCAGCAGCTTGGTCCCCGCGGGCCTTGAAGAGACCCAGTACTTC	CASSLVPAGLEETQYF
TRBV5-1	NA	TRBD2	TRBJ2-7	TGCGCCAGCAGCTTGGGGGCTAGCGGGACCCACGAGCAGTACTTC	CASSLGASGTHEQYF
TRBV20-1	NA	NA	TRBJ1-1	TGCAGTGCTAGACAGGGGAGGAGGGAGAACACTGAAGCTTTCTTT	CSARQGRRENTEAFF
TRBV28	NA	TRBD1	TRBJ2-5	TGTGCCAGCAGTTTGACAGGGGCGTTGGGGCAAGAGACCCAGTACTTC	CASSLTGALGQETQYF
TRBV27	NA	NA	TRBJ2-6	TGTGCCAGCAGTTTATTTGTTGGGGGTGGTGGGGCCAACGTCCTGACTTTC	CASSLFVGGGGANVLTF
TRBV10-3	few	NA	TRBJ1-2	TGTGCCATCAGGGCTTCGACCTCCTATGGCTACACCTTC	CAIRASTSYGYTF
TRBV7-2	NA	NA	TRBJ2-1	TGTGCCAGCAGCTTAGGCCGTGGAACAGTCCAACCCAATGAGCAGTTCTTC	CASSLGRGTVQPNEQFF
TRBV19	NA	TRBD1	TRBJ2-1	TGTGCCAGTAGTATGCTGATGCCAGGGGGTCTCGATGAGCAGTTCTTC	CASSMLMPGGLDEQFF
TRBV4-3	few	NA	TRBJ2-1	TGCGCCAGCAGCCAAGAAGGCCAAAGGAGTCTAATGGACAATGAGCAGTTCTTC	CASSQEGQRSLMDNEQFF
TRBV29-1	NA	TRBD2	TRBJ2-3	TGCAGCGTTGAAAGAGTGGGGAGTAGCGGGAGGAATGCAGATACGCAGTATTTT	CSVERVGSSGRNADTQYF
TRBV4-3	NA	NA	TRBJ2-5	TGCGCCAGCAGCCACTCGGGCGGGGCGGAAGAGACCCAGTACTTC	CASSHSGGAEETQYF
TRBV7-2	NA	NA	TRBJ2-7	TGTGCCAGCAGCCGCAGGGCCTACGAGCAGTACTTC	CASSRRAYEQYF
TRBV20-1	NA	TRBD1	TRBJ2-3	TGCAGTGCCCCCGGACAGGGGGCGAGAGATACGCAGTATTTT	CSAPGQGARDTQYF
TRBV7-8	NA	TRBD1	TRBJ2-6	TGTGCCAGCAGCAACTGGGACAGGGTCTCTGGGGCCAACGTCCTGACTTTC	CASSNWDRVSGANVLTF
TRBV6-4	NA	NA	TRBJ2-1	TGTGCCAGCAGTGACTCTGGCTACGATGAGCAGTTCTTC	CASSDSGYDEQFF
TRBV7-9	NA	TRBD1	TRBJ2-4	TGTGCCAGCAGCCCGGGACAGTCCGAAGTGAGGGAGCAGTACTTC	CASSPGQSEVREQYF
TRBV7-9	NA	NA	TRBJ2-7	TGTGCCAGCAGCTTCATGACGGAGAGCTCCTACGAGCAGTACTTC	CASSFMTESSYEQYF
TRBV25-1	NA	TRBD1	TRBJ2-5	TGTGCCAGCAGTGAGAGGGGGCACCAAGAGACCCAGTACTTC	CASSERGHQETQYF
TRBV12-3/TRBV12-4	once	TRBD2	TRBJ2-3	TGTGCCAGCAGTTCACTAGCGGGAGGCAGTGCAGATACGCAGTATTTT	CASSSLAGGSADTQYF
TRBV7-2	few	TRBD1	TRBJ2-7	TGTGCCAGCGCTGAGGATCGGGACAGCTCCTACGAGCAGTACTTC	CASAEDRDSSYEQYF
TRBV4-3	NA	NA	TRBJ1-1	TGCGCCAGCAGCCAAGTCCGGGGGGTTAAGAACACTGAAGCTTTCTTT	CASSQVRGVKNTEAFF
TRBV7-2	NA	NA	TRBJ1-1	TGTGCCAGCAGCTTGGCGGGAGGTCTGAGGGAAGCTTTCTTT	CASSLAGGLREAFF
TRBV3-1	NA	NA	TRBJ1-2	TGTGCCAGCAGCCAAGGATTCAGAGGCTATGGCTACACCTTC	CASSQGFRGYGYTF
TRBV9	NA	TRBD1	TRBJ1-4	TGTGCCAGCAGCGAGGGACAGGGTAATGGAAAACTGTTTTTT	CASSEGQGNGKLFF